This T cell receptor (beta chain) was recovered during a study of blood T cells in healthy people across ages. The use of a sample-barcoded 5' primer and a J-beta primer mix characterized a second PCR of roughly 6 to 11 cycles. Through a template-switch adaptor with 12 random nucleotides, each cDNA molecule received a tag. TCRdb ran MiXCR on the 5' RACE reads and lists one entry per CDR3 protein. The table lists hundreds of thousands of distinct CDR3 sequences, roughly 44% of them singletons. This clonotype was observed a single time. CDR1 DFQATT and CDR2 SNEGSKA come from the germline V gene (reference sequence). The CDR3 is made up of 12 amino acids. Trimming left V 3 bases short and J 6 bases short, with 11 bases between.

The sample taken for sequencing was blood. The sequence was obtained from a man aged 55 to 70 in good health. The chain has TRBV20-1 and TRBJ1-1; D is possibly TRBD1 (6 bases). CDR3 amino acids: CSASGTPAEAFF. The CDR3 DNA is TGCAGTGCTAGTGGGACACCAGCTGAAGCTTTCTTT.